The 26 T cell receptor beta chains below come from one sample, sequenced in a study of T-cell reconstitution after alpha-beta-depleted transplantation in children. Unique molecular identifiers were used in preparing the TCRbeta library. TCRdb fed the PCR reads into MiXCR, producing one record per CDR3 protein. The repertoire holds just over 350,000 distinct CDR3 sequences, with approximately 12% as singletons. Sequencing used PBMCs, obtained from the stem cell graft. The receptor source for this set is a human donor who donated a stem cell graft to a child with Fanconi anemia.

This clonotype showed up just a few times. The chain combines TRBV19 with TRBJ2-5; unclear D gene. The CDR3 covers 12 residues. Germline CDR1 LNHDA, CDR2 SQIVND (reference sequence). Between the trimmed V and J ends, which lost 3 bases and 3 bases, there was a span of 5 bases. The CDR3 loop is CASSIEKETQYF. The CDR3 DNA is TGTGCCAGTAGTATTGAGAAAGAGACCCAGTACTTC.

The chain combines TRBV18 with TRBJ2-3; D remains ambiguous. Trimming took 3 bases from V and 4 from J, leaving 5 bases between them. The CDR3 loop spans 12 amino acids. Germline V lookup: CDR1 KGHSH, CDR2 LQKENI. The chain's CDR3 is CASSPSPDTQYF. For the CDR3, the DNA is TGTGCCAGCTCACCTTCCCCAGATACGCAGTATTTT.

This clonotype was recorded many times. This chain links TRBV5-1 with TRBJ1-1; D may be TRBD1 (5 bases). V was shortened by 0 bases and J by 2 bases, with 11 bases between the two germline ends. The CDR3 runs to 15 residues. Germline CDR1 reads SGHRS; CDR2 reads YFSETQ. Here the CDR3 DNA reads TGCGCCAGCAGCTTGGGCCAGGGAAGAAACACTGAAGCTTTCTTT. As protein: CASSLGQGRNTEAFF.

This clonotype was picked up a small number of times. This CDR3 is CASSLQGGYTF. The CDR3 nucleotides are TGCGCCAGCAGCTTGCAGGGCGGCTACACCTTC. The rearrangement uses TRBV5-1 and TRBJ1-2, with D perhaps matching TRBD1 (5 bases). Germline V gene lookup returns CDR1 SGHRS and CDR2 YFSETQ. The CDR3 runs to 11 residues. With 1 base removed from V and 8 bases from J, the gap between germline ends came to 6 bases. Together with reference TRBV5-1 and TRBJ1-2, the CDR3 gives the full variable domain: KAGVTQTPRYLIKTRGQQVTLSCSPISGHRSVSWYQQTPGQGLQFLFEYFSETQRNKGNFPGRFSGRQFSNSRSEMNVSTLELGDSALYLCASSLQGGYTFGSGTRLTVV.

This clonotype was seen ten or more times. This rearrangement joins TRBV2 to TRBJ1-5; no clear D gene. Germline assignment: CDR1 SNHLY and CDR2 FYNNEI. This CDR3 is built from 11 residues. V lost 2 bases, J lost 9 bases, and 5 bases lay in between. CDR3 residues: CASSEQGPQHF. CDR3 nucleotides: TGTGCCAGCAGTGAACAAGGGCCCCAGCATTTT.

V is TRBV5-1 and J is TRBJ2-3, with TRBD1 matching over 10 bases. The germline gives CDR1 SGHRS, CDR2 YFSETQ. This CDR3 spans 15 amino acids. With 2 bases clipped from V and 6 bases from J, the junction kept 6 bases outside the gene matches. CDR3 in amino acids: CASSFHGTGDDTQYF. For the CDR3, the DNA is TGCGCCAGCAGCTTCCATGGGACAGGGGATGATACGCAGTATTTT.

This clonotype has only a few counts. This rearrangement joins TRBV5-1 to TRBJ1-2, with a weak D call TRBD1 (6 bases). The CDR3 covers 16 residues. Germline assignment: CDR1 SGHRS and CDR2 YFSETQ. The ends were cut back, 2 bases at V and 1 base at J, with 15 bases in the middle. CDR3 coding DNA: TGCGCCAGCAGCTTCGGACAGCCCCACCTTAACTATGGCTACACCTTC. It translates to CASSFGQPHLNYGYTF. The full variable domain, with the rest looked up from reference TRBV5-1 and TRBJ1-2, is KAGVTQTPRYLIKTRGQQVTLSCSPISGHRSVSWYQQTPGQGLQFLFEYFSETQRNKGNFPGRFSGRQFSNSRSEMNVSTLELGDSALYLCASSFGQPHLNYGYTFGSGTRLTVV.

This clonotype was counted ten times or more. This rearrangement joins TRBV12-3 or TRBV12-4 to TRBJ1-3; 9 nucleotides match TRBD1. The CDR3 runs 17 residues. Trimming cost V 5 bases and J 0 bases; bases outside gene matches: 8. The CDR3: CASSPSYRGLSGNTIYF. CDR3 sequence (DNA): TGTGCCAGCAGTCCTAGCTACAGGGGGCTCTCTGGAAACACCATATATTTT.

This clonotype has only a few counts. This chain joins TRBV3-1 and TRBJ2-7; D is unclear. Trimming removed 1 base at V and 3 bases at J, with 4 bases between. Germline assignment: CDR1 LGHDT and CDR2 YNNKEL (reference sequence). The CDR3 runs 12 residues. The CDR3 DNA reads TGTGCCAGCAGCCAAGCGGTCTACGAGCAGTACTTC. Its translation: CASSQAVYEQYF.

The table lists this clonotype with a few counts. This chain connects TRBV5-1 to TRBJ2-1; 7 positions agree with TRBD1. The germline CDR1 and CDR2 sequences are SGHRS and YFSETQ. The V and J ends lost 4 bases and 0 bases, in that order; junction bases with no gene match: 7. CDR3 length equals 16 residues. CDR3 in amino acids: CASSMGQLSSYNEQFF. Here the CDR3 DNA reads TGCGCCAGCAGCATGGGACAGTTGAGCTCCTACAATGAGCAGTTCTTC.

This clonotype was recorded many times. The chain has TRBV20-1 and TRBJ2-5; a weak D match, TRBD2 (7 bases). CDR3 length equals 14 residues. V was pared by 4 bases and J by 5 bases, with 17 bases between. Germline V gives CDR1 DFQATT, CDR2 SNEGSKA (reference sequence). CDR3 DNA sequence: TGCAGTGCTAAGACGGGGCGGGGGCTGGAGACCCAGTACTTC. It specifies CSAKTGRGLETQYF.

This clonotype was seen repeatedly, ten times or more. This chain connects TRBV15 to TRBJ1-1; TRBD1 might be the D (6 bases). The length of the CDR3 is 17 residues. The V end was cut by 1 base, the J end by 0 bases, with 15 bases between. CDR1 is LNHNV, CDR2 YYDKDF, per germline (reference sequence). The CDR3: CATSRGAVGAVNTEAFF. CDR3 nucleotides: TGTGCCACCAGCAGAGGGGCGGTGGGGGCCGTGAACACTGAAGCTTTCTTT. The whole variable domain, remainder taken from reference TRBV15 and TRBJ1-1, is DAMVIQNPRYQVTQFGKPVTLSCSQTLNHNVMYWYQQKSSQAPKLLFHYYDKDFNNEADTPDNFQSRRPNTSFCFLDIRSPGLGDTAMYLCATSRGAVGAVNTEAFFGQGTRLTVV.

This clonotype has more than one count but fewer than ten. The chain joins TRBV7-2 to TRBJ1-3; D perhaps matches TRBD1 (5 bases). This CDR3 is built from 15 residues. Germline V gives CDR1 SGHTA, CDR2 FQGNSA. Trimming left V 1 base short and J 2 bases short, with 9 bases between. The CDR3 region is CASSLVRTTGNTIYF. Here the CDR3 DNA reads TGTGCCAGCAGCTTAGTTAGGACAACTGGAAACACCATATATTTT.

This clonotype was detected many times. The chain is built from TRBV20-1 and TRBJ2-1; perhaps TRBD2 as D (5 bases). The V gene's germline CDR1 is DFQATT and CDR2 SNEGSKA (reference sequence). The CDR3 has 13 amino acids. V lost 0 bases and J lost 10, with 13 bases in between. This chain's CDR3 is CSARDGRRSEQFF. The CDR3 nucleotides read TGCAGTGCTAGAGATGGGCGGAGGAGCGAGCAGTTCTTC.

The chain uses TRBV4-1 and TRBJ2-1; no clear D gene. This CDR3 spans 14 amino acids. Looked up from germline, CDR1 is MGHRA and CDR2 is YSYEKL. V was shortened by 3 bases and J by 7 bases, with 13 bases between the two germline ends. The CDR3 coding sequence is TGCGCCAGCAGCCAGGGTTTGGTTGGGAATGAGCAGTTCTTC. It translates to CASSQGLVGNEQFF.

The rearrangement links TRBV18 to TRBJ2-7; D might be TRBD1 (5 bases). The CDR3 contains 15 residues. The V end was cut by 3 bases, the J end by 3 bases, with 15 bases between. Germline values: CDR1 KGHSH, CDR2 LQKENI. The CDR3 loop is CASSPPGHLFYEQYV. The CDR3 DNA follows: TGTGCCAGCTCACCGCCCGGACACCTATTCTACGAGCAGTACGTC.

The chain links TRBV7-2 to TRBJ1-5, with TRBD1 matching 8 bases. V shed 5 bases and J 5 bases; nucleotides not matched to a gene: 2. Looked up from germline, CDR1 is SGHTA and CDR2 is FQGNSA. There are 13 residues in the CDR3. CDR3 protein: CASSRQGHQPQHF. The CDR3, as DNA: TGTGCCAGCAGCAGACAGGGGCATCAGCCCCAGCATTTT.

Only a few counts were recorded for this clonotype. V usage is TRBV6-1 and J usage is TRBJ1-1; D gene unclear. Germline CDR1 reads MNHNS; CDR2 reads SASEGT. The V end lost 5 bases, the J end lost 1 base, and 14 bases lay between the germline ends. The CDR3 totals 15 residues. Written as DNA, the CDR3 is TGTGCCAGCAGTACCGGGAGTCCGGCGAACACTGAAGCTTTCTTT. Its translation is CASSTGSPANTEAFF.

This clonotype showed up many times. The rearrangement joins TRBV3-1 to TRBJ2-1; 7 bases map to TRBD1. The CDR3 has 13 amino acids. Germline V CDR1 and CDR2: LGHDT, YNNKEL (reference sequence). Trimming at V came to 3 bases and at J to 12 bases, leaving 8 bases not matched to a gene. CDR3 protein: CASSQTQGDRQFF. In nucleotides, the CDR3 is TGTGCCAGCAGCCAGACCCAAGGGGACAGGCAGTTCTTC.

The sample holds many counts of this clonotype. This chain links TRBV7-8 with TRBJ2-7; D is undetermined. Germline CDR1 and CDR2: SGHVS and FQNEAQ. V lost 1 base and J 0 bases, leaving 7 bases between the germline ends. The CDR3 consists of 14 residues. The CDR3 protein is CASSLGISSYEQYV. CDR3 in DNA: TGTGCCAGCAGCTTAGGGATTAGCTCCTACGAGCAGTACGTC.

This clonotype has just a few counts. The genes are TRBV20-1 and TRBJ1-2; 8 nucleotides match TRBD1. The CDR3 runs 18 residues. Germline V gives CDR1 DFQATT, CDR2 SNEGSKA (reference sequence). Germline trimming cut 0 bases from V and 3 bases from J; bases unmatched to any gene: 15. CDR3 nucleotides: TGCAGTGCTAGAGATTTCGGGATGACAGGGGATGAAGACTATGGCTACACCTTC. This translates into CSARDFGMTGDEDYGYTF.

The rearrangement uses TRBV6-5 and TRBJ1-6, with 7 bases aligning to TRBD1. The CDR3 is 16 amino acids. The germline V gene has CDR1 MNHEY and CDR2 SVGAGI. The trim removed 1 base at V and 7 bases at J, leaving 7 bases unmatched. The CDR3 coding sequence is TGTGCCAGCAGTTACTGGACAGGCTCCGGGAATTCACCCCTCCACTTT. Translation: CASSYWTGSGNSPLHF.

The table lists this clonotype with a few counts. This chain joins TRBV18 and TRBJ2-3, with D unclear. CDR1 KGHSH and CDR2 LQKENI come from the germline V gene. V was pared by 5 bases and J by 5 bases, with 5 bases between. The CDR3 spans 11 residues. CDR3 nucleotides: TGTGCCAGCTCATCCCAAGATACGCAGTATTTT. It translates to CASSSQDTQYF.

This clonotype was recorded many times. The chain employs TRBV5-1 and TRBJ2-2; D possibly matches TRBD1 or TRBD2 (5 bases each). The CDR3 loop spans 15 amino acids. Germline V gene lookup returns CDR1 SGHRS and CDR2 YFSETQ. The V end was cut by 4 bases, the J end by 6 bases, with 16 bases between. The CDR3 sequence: CASSPGASDSGELFF. The CDR3, as DNA: TGCGCCAGCAGCCCCGGGGCGTCGGACTCCGGGGAGCTGTTTTTT.

The CDR3 sequence is CASSHALGRQGGGYTF. DNA for the CDR3: TGCGCCAGCAGCCACGCCCTAGGCAGGCAGGGAGGAGGCTACACCTTC. The chain combines TRBV4-3 with TRBJ1-2, with TRBD1 as a possible D gene (5 bases). Per germline, CDR1 LGHNA and CDR2 YSLEER. This CDR3 is 16 amino acids long. Trimming took 3 bases from V and 8 from J, leaving 22 bases between them.

The J gene is TRBJ1-1, the V gene TRBV18, with D unresolved. The CDR3 sequence is 15 residues long. The V end lost 0 bases, the J end lost 1 base, and 9 bases lay between the germline ends. Germline CDR1 KGHSH, CDR2 LQKENI. CDR3 protein: CASSPPVPANTEAFF. The CDR3 nucleotides read TGTGCCAGCTCACCACCCGTACCAGCGAACACTGAAGCTTTCTTT.